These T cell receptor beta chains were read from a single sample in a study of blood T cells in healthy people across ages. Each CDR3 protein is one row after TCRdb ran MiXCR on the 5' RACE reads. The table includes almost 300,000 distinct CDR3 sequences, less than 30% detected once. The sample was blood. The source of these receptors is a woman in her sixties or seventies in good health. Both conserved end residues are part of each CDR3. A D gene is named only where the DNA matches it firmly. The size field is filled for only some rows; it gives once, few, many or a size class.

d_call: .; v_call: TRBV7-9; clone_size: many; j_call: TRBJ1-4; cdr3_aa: CASSLGRSEKLFF; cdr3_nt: TGTGCCAGCAGCTTGGGGAGAAGTGAAAAACTGTTTTTT
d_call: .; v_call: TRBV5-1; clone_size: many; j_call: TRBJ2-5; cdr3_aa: CASTRNQETQYF; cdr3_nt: TGCGCCAGCACCCGGAACCAAGAGACCCAGTACTTC
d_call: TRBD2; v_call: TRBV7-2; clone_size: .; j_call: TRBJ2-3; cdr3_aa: CAVSGRWADTQYF; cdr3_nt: TGTGCCGTAAGCGGGAGGTGGGCAGATACGCAGTATTTT
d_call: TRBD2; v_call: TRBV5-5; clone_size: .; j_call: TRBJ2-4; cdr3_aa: CASSSLAGAENIQYF; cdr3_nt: TGTGCCAGCAGCTCCCTAGCGGGAGCGGAAAACATTCAGTACTTC
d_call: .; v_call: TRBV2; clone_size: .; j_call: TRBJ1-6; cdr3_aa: CTSNEGSDRSPLHF; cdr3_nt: TGTACCAGCAATGAGGGCAGCGATCGTTCACCCCTCCACTTT
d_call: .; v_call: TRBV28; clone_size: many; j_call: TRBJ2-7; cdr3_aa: CASSFLGVSREQYF; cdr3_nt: TGTGCCAGCAGTTTCCTCGGGGTCTCACGGGAGCAGTACTTC
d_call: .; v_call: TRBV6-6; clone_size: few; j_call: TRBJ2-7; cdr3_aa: CATQVGKTYEQYF; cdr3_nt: TGTGCCACTCAAGTCGGGAAAACCTACGAGCAGTACTTC
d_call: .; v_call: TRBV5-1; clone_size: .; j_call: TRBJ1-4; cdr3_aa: CASTNRNEKLFF; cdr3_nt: TGCGCCAGCACCAACAGGAATGAAAAACTGTTTTTT
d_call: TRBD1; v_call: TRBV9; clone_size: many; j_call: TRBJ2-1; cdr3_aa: CASSAAGTGSYNEQFF; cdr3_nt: TGTGCCAGCAGCGCCGCCGGGACAGGTTCCTACAATGAGCAGTTCTTC
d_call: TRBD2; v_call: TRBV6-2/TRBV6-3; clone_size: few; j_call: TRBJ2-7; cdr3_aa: CASTPAGVIYEQYF; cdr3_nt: TGTGCCAGCACCCCAGCGGGAGTTATCTACGAGCAGTACTTC
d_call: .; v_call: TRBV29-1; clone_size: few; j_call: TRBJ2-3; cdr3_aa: CSVETGLKHSTDTQYF; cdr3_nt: TGCAGCGTTGAAACGGGACTTAAACATAGCACAGATACGCAGTATTTT
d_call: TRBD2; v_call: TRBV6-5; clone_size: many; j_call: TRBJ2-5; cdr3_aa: CASTFAPTSGREFF; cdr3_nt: TGTGCCAGCACCTTCGCGCCAACTAGCGGAAGGGAGTTCTTC
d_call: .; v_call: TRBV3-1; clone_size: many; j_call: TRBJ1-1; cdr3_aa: CASSQGTEAFF; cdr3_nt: TGTGCCAGCAGCCAGGGGACTGAAGCTTTCTTT
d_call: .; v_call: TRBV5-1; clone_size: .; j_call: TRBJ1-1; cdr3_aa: CASSLDSGLNTEAFF; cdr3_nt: TGCGCCAGCAGCTTGGATTCCGGCCTGAACACTGAAGCTTTCTTT
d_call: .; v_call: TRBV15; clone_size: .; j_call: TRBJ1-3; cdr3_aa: CATSRDRFSGNTIYF; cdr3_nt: TGTGCCACCAGCAGAGATCGATTCTCTGGAAACACCATATATTTT
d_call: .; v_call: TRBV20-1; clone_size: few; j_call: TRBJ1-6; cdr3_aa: CSASMGVNSPLHF; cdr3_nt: TGCAGTGCTTCGATGGGGGTCAATTCACCCCTCCACTTT
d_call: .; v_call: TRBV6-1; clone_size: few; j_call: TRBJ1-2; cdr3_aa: CASTTLGVGPNARRFYGYTF; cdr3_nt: TGTGCCAGCACTACACTGGGAGTGGGGCCAAACGCTCGAAGGTTCTATGGCTACACCTTC
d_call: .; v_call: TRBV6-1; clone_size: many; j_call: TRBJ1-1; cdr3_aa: CASKVGRRGEAEAFF; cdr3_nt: TGTGCCAGCAAAGTGGGCAGGAGGGGTGAGGCTGAAGCTTTCTTT
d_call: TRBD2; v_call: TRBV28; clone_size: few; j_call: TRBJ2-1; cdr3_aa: CASRASGVSEQFF; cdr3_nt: TGTGCCAGCCGGGCTAGCGGAGTTAGTGAGCAGTTCTTC
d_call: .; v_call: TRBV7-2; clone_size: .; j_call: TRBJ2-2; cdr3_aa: CASSPGLYTGELFF; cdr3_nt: TGTGCCAGCAGCCCCGGACTCTACACCGGGGAGCTGTTTTTT